The 2 T cell receptor beta chains below come from one sample, sequenced in a study of metastatic and nonmetastatic thyroid tumors. All patients reached thyroid surgery having received no treatment beforehand. TCRdb re-clonotyped the PCR reads via MiXCR. The sample includes tens of thousands of clones, around 4% of them seen just once. Sequencing input: blood. All receptors derive from a female donor with papillary thyroid cancer or a benign thyroid nodule (not recorded which). Some clones in this sample may be carry-over from other donors' samples.

As regards this clone: Lacking the conserved final phenylalanine or tryptophan, this CDR3 likely reflects a read error. The J gene is TRBJ2-1, the V gene TRBV7-2, with TRBD2 matching 8 bases. The CDR3 loop spans 17 amino acids. V trimming: 0 bases; J trimming: 0 bases; junction bases outside the gene matches: 4. CDR1 and CDR2 (germline): SGHTA, FQGNSA. CDR3 loop: CASSLATSVGSYNEQFC. In DNA, the CDR3 is TGTGCCAGCAGCTTAGCGACTAGCGTAGGCTCCTACAATGAGCAGTTCTGC.

This clone was found a few times. At one end, the junction sequence differs from germline, possibly due to a read error. The CDR3 DNA reads TGTGCCAGCAGTTCTCTTAGAGGGAACACAAATACGCAGTATTTT. Its translation: CASSSLRGNTNTQYF. V and J are TRBV2 and TRBJ2-3; tentatively, D is TRBD2 (5 bases). Per germline, CDR1 SNHLY and CDR2 FYNNEI. There are 15 residues in the CDR3.